The sequence of this T cell receptor beta chain was determined in a study of blood T cell repertoires in COVID-19 (dated by TCRdb to 2020 to 2022). Some background on the complete study: Collaborator samples came from the United States, Italy and Spain and covered acute and convalescent phases of COVID-19. The prospective study material was composed of cDNA or gDNA derived from T cells, B-cell-depleted T cells, or PBMCs. Subjects who had been exposed to COVID-19, were actively infected with it, or had recovered from it provided the deeply sampled blood TCRbeta repertoires that made up the dataset. The repertoires were released in a freely available public database meant as a resource for research on the immune response to SARS-CoV-2. Samples were obtained from the ongoing ImmuneRACE study (first 160 participants) and from 1,254 subjects provided by 6 global collaborators. A de-identified subject ID, COVID-19 status, age in years and sex were almost always included in the sample metadata. Where available, HLA class I and class II types were taken from metadata supplied by the sample provider and were not determined by assay-based typing.

Whole blood was collected in K2EDTA tubes by collaborating institutions according to the institutions' own protocols. For TCRbeta analysis, collaborator samples were shipped as frozen whole blood, as isolated PBMCs, or as DNA extracted from either sample type. To note about this clone: Its antigen specificity is not known. The sample holds no much larger clone one base away, and base qualities are not on file.

The germline V gene provides CDR1 MNHNS and CDR2 SASEGT. V gives up 6 bases and J gives up 8 bases, and the segment between their germline ends measures 23 bases. The CDR3 covers 16 residues, taking in both the cysteine and the phenylalanine. Solely the CDR3 DNA is kept, with 48 bases framed from the first base. TCRbeta CDR3 regions were amplified from genomic DNA using the immunoSEQ Assay, a bias-controlled multiplex PCR. Concerning the study's data processing: Nucleated cell counts per sample were estimated from amplification of reference gene primers within the assay. To quantify the absolute abundance of each unique TCRbeta CDR3 rearrangement, sequence reads were collapsed and filtered. Productive Simpson clonality was computed per sample as the square root of Simpson's diversity index over productive rearrangements. Drawn from immuneACCESS, this table holds only the in-frame rearrangements with V and J called that TCRdb kept. Clones are partly lost; checked studies trace under half to an unresolved V gene and leave the rest unexplained. That table gives V, J and clone size, and the DNA gave D and trimming. Recorded for this sample are 70,000 or so clones; around 82% of them occurred a single time. The ten largest make up around 15% of the sample.

The paper as a whole reports these results and caveats: How much clinical and demographic metadata was included differed by source and by participant, and the metadata was provided uncurated.

The chain is encoded by TRBV6-1 joined to TRBJ1-3; the D gene is perhaps TRBD1, from 5 matching bases. The material sequenced was peripheral blood. This clonotype originated in a human donor in a cohort sampled during active COVID-19. The CDR3 here reads CASRENGPPRGDTIYF. In nucleotide form, the sequence is TGTGCCAGCAGGGAAAACGGACCCCCCCGGGGGGACACCATATATTTT.